The 29 T cell receptor beta chains presented below share a single source sample, sequenced in a study of T-cell reconstitution after alpha-beta-depleted transplantation in children. Molecular barcoding with unique molecular identifiers was used for the TCRbeta library. Each CDR3 protein is one row after TCRdb ran MiXCR on the PCR reads. The sample consists of nearly 400,000 distinct CDR3 sequences, about a fifth of them appearing once. This material consisted of PBMCs from the stem cell graft donor, taken from the stem cell graft. These receptors originate from a human donor who donated a stem cell graft to a child with acute myeloid leukemia.

The V call is TRBV20-1, the J call TRBJ2-7; 10 bases fit TRBD2. There are 15 residues in the CDR3. Looked up from germline, CDR1 is DFQATT and CDR2 is SNEGSKA (reference sequence). Trimming cost V 1 base and J 5 bases; bases outside gene matches: 8. CDR3: CSARVGAGGRNEQYF. The DNA of the CDR3 is TGCAGTGCTAGAGTTGGAGCGGGAGGGCGGAACGAGCAGTACTTC.

This clonotype was seen only a few times. The chain recombines TRBV29-1 with TRBJ2-1; unclear D gene. The germline gives CDR1 SQVTM, CDR2 ANQGSEA. The CDR3 covers 13 residues. V was pared by 4 bases and J by 1 base, with 8 bases between. CDR3 DNA sequence: TGCAGCGTTGGAAGGGTGTCCTACAATGAGCAGTTCTTC. Its protein product is CSVGRVSYNEQFF.

This clonotype was counted many times. The genes are TRBV29-1 and TRBJ2-7; D is ambiguous. CDR3 length: 13 residues. V was shortened by 7 bases and J by 0 bases, with 13 bases between the two germline ends. The germline gives CDR1 SQVTM, CDR2 ANQGSEA. The CDR3 coding sequence is TGCAGCGCCCGCCGGGCCTACTCCTACGAGCAGTACTTC. Translating it yields CSARRAYSYEQYF.

This chain links TRBV5-1 with TRBJ2-1, with 7 bases identical to TRBD2. This CDR3 spans 17 amino acids. With 4 bases clipped from V and 4 bases from J, the junction kept 14 bases outside the gene matches. The germline gives CDR1 SGHRS, CDR2 YFSETQ. This chain's CDR3 is CASSPETLADPYNEQFF. The CDR3 region has the DNA TGCGCCAGCAGCCCTGAAACCCTAGCGGACCCTTACAATGAGCAGTTCTTC. Filled out from reference TRBV5-1 and TRBJ2-1, the complete variable domain reads KAGVTQTPRYLIKTRGQQVTLSCSPISGHRSVSWYQQTPGQGLQFLFEYFSETQRNKGNFPGRFSGRQFSNSRSEMNVSTLELGDSALYLCASSPETLADPYNEQFFGPGTRLTVL.

This clonotype was observed a few times. V and J are TRBV20-1 and TRBJ1-1; D possibly corresponds to TRBD1 (6 bases). Per germline, CDR1 DFQATT and CDR2 SNEGSKA (reference sequence). The V gene lost 0 bases and the J gene lost 7 bases, with 12 bases spanning the gap. The CDR3 is 13 amino acids. In DNA form, the CDR3 reads TGCAGTGCTAGAGATTACAGGGACGATGAAGCTTTCTTT. As protein: CSARDYRDDEAFF.

This clonotype occurred a few times. V is TRBV10-3 and J is TRBJ2-5; 7 bases fit TRBD1. Losses at the gene ends were 4 bases for V and 5 bases for J; bases not matched to a gene: 4. Germline assignment: CDR1 ENHRY and CDR2 SYGVKD. CDR3 length: 13 amino acids. The CDR3 loop is CAISVQGQETQYF. CDR3 nucleotide sequence: TGTGCCATCAGTGTACAGGGGCAGGAGACCCAGTACTTC.

This chain links TRBV9 with TRBJ2-7; D is possibly TRBD1 (5 bases). V was pared by 0 bases and J by 6 bases, with 10 bases between. Germline V gene data show CDR1 as SGDLS and CDR2 as YYNGEE. The CDR3 is 13 amino acids. CDR3 DNA: TGTGCCAGCAGCGTAGGACAGACGGGCGAGCAGTACTTC. Protein sequence: CASSVGQTGEQYF.

The chain employs TRBV28 and TRBJ1-1, with a weak D call TRBD1 (5 bases). V was clipped by 5 bases and J by 3 bases, with 16 bases between them. Germline V gene lookup returns CDR1 MDHEN and CDR2 SYDVKM. CDR3 length: 15 residues. The chain's CDR3 is CASSPRGRGDTEAFF. CDR3 in DNA: TGTGCCAGCAGTCCCCGTGGAAGGGGTGACACTGAAGCTTTCTTT.

A few counts support this clonotype. The V and J genes are TRBV6-5 and TRBJ1-1; no clear D gene. The V gene's germline CDR1 is MNHEY and CDR2 SVGAGI. Trimming removed 5 bases at V and 5 bases at J, with 15 bases between. The CDR3 length is 14 residues. DNA of the CDR3: TGTGCCAGCAGTCACCACCCAGCGTTGACTGAAGCTTTCTTT. Its protein product is CASSHHPALTEAFF.

This clonotype was seen at least ten times. The chain combines TRBV6-5 with TRBJ1-5, with D uncertain. The CDR3 is made up of 13 amino acids. Trimming removed 4 bases at V and 6 bases at J, with 10 bases between. The germline V gene encodes CDR1 MNHEY and CDR2 SVGAGI. In nucleotides, the CDR3 is TGTGCCAGCAGTTCGGGGAAGGGTCAGCCCCAGCATTTT. Protein product: CASSSGKGQPQHF.

J is TRBJ2-7 and V is TRBV3-1; 7 bases line up with TRBD2. This CDR3 contains 14 residues. Trimming removed 5 bases from V and 0 bases from J; junction bases left unmatched: 4. Germline CDR1 and CDR2: LGHDT and YNNKEL (reference sequence). The CDR3 region is CASSTGRPSYEQYF. CDR3 DNA sequence: TGTGCCAGCAGCACCGGGAGGCCCTCCTACGAGCAGTACTTC.

J is TRBJ1-5 and V is TRBV12-3 or TRBV12-4, with 8 bases matching TRBD1. V gave up 6 bases and J gave up 7 bases; unmatched junction bases: 8. There are 14 residues in the CDR3. CDR3 amino acids: CASRSGGEGQPQHF. The DNA for the CDR3 is TGTGCCAGCAGGTCAGGGGGCGAAGGGCAGCCCCAGCATTTT.

This clonotype was seen many times. The chain couples TRBV29-1 to TRBJ2-7; TRBD2 aligns across 9 bases. Germline-derived CDR1 and CDR2 are SQVTM and ANQGSEA. With 4 bases clipped from V and 5 bases from J, the junction kept 6 bases outside the gene matches. The CDR3 has 13 residues. This CDR3 is CSVGTSGYHEQYF. CDR3 in DNA: TGCAGCGTTGGAACTAGCGGGTACCACGAGCAGTACTTC.

The gene calls are TRBV28 and TRBJ2-1; a weak D match, TRBD2 (6 bases). Trimming left V 3 bases short and J 7 bases short, with 10 bases between. CDR1 and CDR2 from the germline V gene are MDHEN and SYDVKM. This CDR3 has 13 residues. This chain's CDR3 is CASSFPGRNEQFF. The DNA of the CDR3 is TGTGCCAGCAGTTTCCCGGGGAGGAATGAGCAGTTCTTC.

At least ten counts were recorded for this clonotype. The chain uses TRBV20-1 and TRBJ2-5; D is possibly TRBD2 (6 bases). Trimming pared 6 bases from V and 0 bases from J, leaving 8 bases between. The CDR3 consists of 12 residues. CDR1 is DFQATT and CDR2 is SNEGSKA in the germline V gene (reference sequence). This CDR3 reads CSAWGDQETQYF. Here the CDR3 DNA reads TGCAGTGCCTGGGGGGACCAAGAGACCCAGTACTTC.

Only a few counts were recorded for this clonotype. The rearrangement uses TRBV12-3 or TRBV12-4 and TRBJ1-1, with a weak D call TRBD1 (6 bases). CDR3 length: 14 amino acids. V lost 6 bases and J lost 0, with 11 bases in between. This CDR3 reads CASRTDSLNTEAFF. In nucleotides, the CDR3 is TGTGCCAGCAGGACGGACAGCCTGAACACTGAAGCTTTCTTT.

This clonotype was counted between two and nine times. The V gene is TRBV7-9, the J gene TRBJ2-1, with 11 nucleotides matching TRBD2. This CDR3 has 15 residues. The V gene's germline CDR1 is SEHNR and CDR2 FQNEAQ (reference sequence). The J segment lost 6 bases and the V segment lost 4 bases, leaving 5 bases of the junction unmatched. The CDR3, as DNA: TGTGCCAGCAGCTCTTTCGGGACTAGCGGCAATGAGCAGTTCTTC. Translation: CASSSFGTSGNEQFF.

This clonotype occurred a few times. The V call is TRBV20-1, the J call TRBJ2-7; TRBD2 is a possible D gene (6 bases). Germline-derived CDR1 and CDR2 are DFQATT and SNEGSKA (reference sequence). The CDR3 sequence is 15 residues long. Trimming took 2 bases from V and 4 from J, leaving 18 bases between them. This CDR3 reads CSARRGDWFGYEQYF. CDR3 coding DNA: TGCAGTGCTAGACGTGGGGACTGGTTTGGGTACGAGCAGTACTTC.

The chain recombines TRBV7-3 with TRBJ2-1; D is ambiguous. The CDR3 is 15 residues long. Trimming took off 1 base at V and 0 bases at J, with 7 bases between the two ends. Germline V gene data show CDR1 as SGHTA and CDR2 as FQGTGA. The CDR3 DNA reads TGTGCCAGCAGCTTAAGGCCCAGCTCCTACAATGAGCAGTTCTTC. It codes for CASSLRPSSYNEQFF.

The chain joins TRBV4-1 to TRBJ2-1; D ambiguous. Germline assignment: CDR1 MGHRA and CDR2 YSYEKL. V lost 0 bases and J lost 9, with 6 bases in between. The CDR3 is 12 amino acids. The DNA of the CDR3 is TGCGCCAGCAGCCAAGACAGTTTTGAGCAGTTCTTC. Protein product: CASSQDSFEQFF.

There are a few counts of this clonotype. The chain links TRBV5-4 to TRBJ2-1, with D tentatively TRBD2 (6 bases). The germline CDR1 and CDR2 sequences are SGHNT and YYREEE (reference sequence). The CDR3 length is 15 residues. V lost 0 bases and J lost 14, with 21 bases in between. The CDR3 nucleotides are TGTGCCAGCAGCTTGGATTCCGGGAGCCCCGTAAGGGAGTTCTTC. Translated, it gives CASSLDSGSPVREFF.

This clonotype was detected a few times. The chain carries TRBV29-1 and TRBJ2-7, with 9 bases identical to TRBD2. CDR1 and CDR2 from the germline V gene are SQVTM and ANQGSEA. Unmatched junction bases numbered 0, after V lost 0 bases and J lost 3 bases. This CDR3 has 13 residues. The CDR3 sequence is CSVEEREGYEQYF. The CDR3 nucleotides are TGCAGCGTTGAAGAGCGGGAGGGCTACGAGCAGTACTTC.

This clonotype has only a few counts. The chain employs TRBV7-9 and TRBJ2-3; TRBD2 matches at 7 bases. Germline trimming cut 5 bases from V and 5 bases from J; bases unmatched to any gene: 7. This CDR3 region has 14 residues. Germline CDR1 SEHNR, CDR2 FQNEAQ (reference sequence). This CDR3 is CASSQAGWVDTQYF. The CDR3 DNA reads as TGTGCCAGCAGCCAAGCGGGATGGGTAGATACGCAGTATTTT.

This clonotype has just a few counts. The chain has TRBV25-1 and TRBJ2-6, with 8 bases identical to TRBD1. Germline V gives CDR1 MGHDK, CDR2 SYGVNS. The CDR3 has 17 residues. With V trimmed by 4 bases and J by 1 base, 6 bases remained unmatched. This CDR3 reads CASSGGQDGSGANVLTF. The CDR3 DNA reads TGTGCCAGCAGTGGGGGACAGGACGGATCTGGGGCCAACGTCCTGACTTTC.

This rearrangement joins TRBV12-3 or TRBV12-4 to TRBJ2-2, with TRBD2 matching over 8 bases. The CDR3 contains 14 residues. The junction had 9 bases not matched to a gene; V was cut back by 9 bases and J by 6 bases. CDR3 in amino acids: CASRSGSYAGELFF. The DNA of the CDR3 is TGTGCCAGTCGAAGCGGGAGTTACGCCGGGGAGCTGTTTTTT.

This chain links TRBV29-1 with TRBJ2-1; D is uncertain. The V end lost 0 bases, the J end lost 2 bases, and 14 bases lay between the germline ends. Germline loops: CDR1 SQVTM, CDR2 ANQGSEA. The length of the CDR3 is 16 residues. The DNA of the CDR3 is TGCAGCGTTGAAGATCGTTCCTCCACCCCCTACAATGAGCAGTTCTTC. Amino acids: CSVEDRSSTPYNEQFF.

At least ten counts were recorded for this clonotype. The V and J genes are TRBV15 and TRBJ1-1; D is unclear. Between the trimmed V and J ends, which lost 6 bases and 1 base, there was a span of 6 bases. The CDR3 is 12 amino acids. Germline V gene sequence: CDR1 LNHNV, CDR2 YYDKDF (reference sequence). The CDR3 coding sequence is TGTGCCACCAGGGGCGGGAACACTGAAGCTTTCTTT. It yields the protein CATRGGNTEAFF.

This clonotype was picked up a small number of times. The rearrangement joins TRBV11-2 to TRBJ1-4, with D hard to call. CDR3 length: 14 amino acids. Trimming removed 1 base from V and 6 bases from J, with 9 bases in between. The germline V gene has CDR1 SGHAT and CDR2 FQNNGV. For the CDR3, the DNA is TGTGCCAGCAGCTTAGTCCGACCAGATGAAAAACTGTTTTTT. Translation: CASSLVRPDEKLFF.

This clonotype was recorded only once. The chain is built from TRBV28 and TRBJ2-7, with 8 bases aligning to TRBD2. Germline V gene sequence: CDR1 MDHEN, CDR2 SYDVKM. The CDR3 sequence is 13 residues long. V shed 10 bases and J 0 bases; nucleotides not matched to a gene: 5. Written as DNA, the CDR3 is TGTGCCACCGGGGGGGCCCCCTCCTACGAGCAGTACTTC. Its translation is CATGGAPSYEQYF.